These 14 T cell receptor beta chains were sequenced from one sample in a study of cytotoxic CD8 clonotypes in ibrutinib-treated CLL. TCRdb's copy holds only in-frame clones and misses some; the assay was immunoSEQ multiplex PCR. The sample carries 13,000 to 15,000 clones, almost 65% recorded once. The sequencing used PBMCs, collected before ibrutinib treatment. The receptors stem from a human donor with chronic lymphocytic leukemia.

The chain has TRBV7-6 and TRBJ2-5, with a possible D match to TRBD1 (6 bases). V lost 5 bases and J 4 bases, leaving 17 bases between the germline ends. CDR1 and CDR2 (germline): SGHVS, FNYEAQ. The CDR3 runs 15 residues. The CDR3 DNA reads as TGTGCCAGCAGCCGCATCCAGGGGCCGGTAGAGACCCAGTACTTC. Its protein product is CASSRIQGPVETQYF.

J is TRBJ2-3 and V is TRBV9; D is unresolved. Germline CDR1 reads SGDLS; CDR2 reads YYNGEE. Trimming stripped 5 bases from V and 3 bases from J, with 4 bases between. CDR3 length equals 11 residues. In nucleotides, the CDR3 is TGTGCCAGCAGTTTGACAGATACGCAGTATTTT. This encodes CASSLTDTQYF. The whole variable domain, filled in from reference TRBV9 and TRBJ2-3, reads DSGVTQTPKHLITATGQRVTLRCSPRSGDLSVYWYQQSLDQGLQFLIQYYNGEERAKGNILERFSAQQFPDLHSELNLSSLELGDSALYFCASSLTDTQYFGPGTRLTVL.

The chain couples TRBV5-4 to TRBJ2-7; TRBD1 agrees at 7 bases. The CDR3 is made up of 14 amino acids. From germline, CDR1 is SGHNT and CDR2 YYREEE (reference sequence). V lost 4 bases, J lost 3 bases, and 7 bases stayed unmatched. CDR3 sequence: CASSADRADYEQYF. CDR3 nucleotides: TGTGCCAGCAGCGCCGACAGGGCGGACTACGAGCAGTACTTC.

This chain uses TRBV27 with TRBJ2-5; 8 bases are a match to TRBD1. V dropped 6 bases and J dropped 4; count of bases not matched to a gene: 13. This CDR3 comprises 16 residues. Germline CDR1 MNHEY, CDR2 SMNVEV (reference sequence). The CDR3 protein is CASRSYFGTGLETQYF. In DNA form, the CDR3 reads TGTGCCAGCAGAAGTTACTTCGGGACAGGTCTAGAGACCCAGTACTTC.

This clone was counted only a few times. This chain joins TRBV2 and TRBJ1-1, with TRBD1 matching 7 bases. The CDR3 loop spans 16 amino acids. The V gene's germline CDR1 is SNHLY and CDR2 FYNNEI. V shed 10 bases and J 6 bases; nucleotides not matched to a gene: 20. The CDR3 nucleotides read TGTGCCATCCCCCCGAGGAAAGGGGGCGCAACGGCTGAAGCTTTCTTT. It specifies CAIPPRKGGATAEAFF.

The V and J genes are TRBV7-8 and TRBJ1-1; maybe TRBD1 (5 bases). The CDR3 has 15 residues. V dropped 3 bases and J dropped 4 bases, with 15 bases sitting between them. CDR1 SGHVS and CDR2 FQNEAQ come from the germline V gene. The CDR3 is CASSLGRTVGTEAFF. The CDR3 bases are TGTGCCAGCAGCTTGGGACGGACGGTAGGCACTGAAGCTTTCTTT.

The CDR3 loop reads CASSLVWGVFGEQYF. In nucleotides, the CDR3 is TGTGCCAGCAGTTTAGTGTGGGGGGTATTTGGGGAGCAGTACTTC. The V and J genes are TRBV27 and TRBJ2-7; TRBD2 is a possible D gene (6 bases). Per germline, CDR1 MNHEY and CDR2 SMNVEV (reference sequence). Trimming took 2 bases from V and 7 from J, leaving 18 bases between them. CDR3 size: 15 residues.

This clone was seen more than once but under ten times. The chain recombines TRBV5-4 with TRBJ1-2; D is possibly TRBD1 (5 bases). V was cut by 0 bases and J by 10 bases, with 19 bases left in between. Germline-derived CDR1 and CDR2 are SGHNT and YYREEE (reference sequence). The CDR3 contains 15 residues. CDR3 region: CASSLEGGDHMDYTF. DNA of the CDR3: TGTGCCAGCAGCTTGGAAGGAGGGGACCATATGGACTACACCTTC. Looking up the rest from reference TRBV5-4 and TRBJ1-2 gives the full variable domain: ETGVTQSPTHLIKTRGQQVTLRCSSQSGHNTVSWYQQALGQGPQFIFQYYREEENGRGNFPPRFSGLQFPNYSSELNVNALELDDSALYLCASSLEGGDHMDYTFGSGTRLTVV.

The chain's CDR3 is CASSLGLDYEQYF. The CDR3 nucleotides are TGTGCCAGCAGCTTAGGCCTTGACTACGAGCAGTACTTC. The V call is TRBV7-6, the J call TRBJ2-7; no firm D call. V lost 1 base to trimming and J lost 3 bases, with 7 bases between them. The V gene's germline CDR1 is SGHVS and CDR2 FNYEAQ. The CDR3 sequence is 13 residues long.

The V and J genes are TRBV27 and TRBJ1-1; D perhaps matches TRBD1 (6 bases). V was clipped by 3 bases and J by 4 bases, with 12 bases between them. The CDR3 is 14 residues long. CDR1 and CDR2 (germline): MNHEY, SMNVEV (reference sequence). The CDR3 loop reads CASSFVGQTTEAFF. The CDR3 DNA follows: TGTGCCAGCAGTTTCGTTGGACAGACCACTGAAGCTTTCTTT.

The CDR3 is CASSLPGLLNNSPLHF. CDR3 nucleotide sequence: TGTGCCAGCAGCCTACCGGGGCTATTAAATAATTCACCCCTCCACTTT. The V and J genes are TRBV5-4 and TRBJ1-6, with D perhaps TRBD1 (5 bases). V was trimmed by 4 bases and J by 5 bases, leaving 16 bases between them. The germline V gene has CDR1 SGHNT and CDR2 YYREEE (reference sequence). The CDR3 has 16 amino acids.

CDR3 region: CASYGWTAGVDEKLFF. CDR3 DNA sequence: TGTGCCAGCTACGGGTGGACAGCCGGAGTTGATGAAAAACTGTTTTTT. The chain combines TRBV18 with TRBJ1-4; perhaps TRBD1 as D (6 bases). Germline V gene sequence: CDR1 KGHSH, CDR2 LQKENI. The CDR3 is made up of 16 amino acids. V was cut by 7 bases and J by 6 bases, with 21 bases left in between.

J is TRBJ2-1 and V is TRBV4-1, with 11 bases fitting TRBD2. The CDR3 is made up of 15 amino acids. Per germline, CDR1 MGHRA and CDR2 YSYEKL. The J segment lost 5 bases and the V segment lost 4 bases, leaving 4 bases of the junction unmatched. For the CDR3, the DNA is TGCGCCAGCAGCCTACTAGCGGGGGAAAACAATGAGCAGTTCTTC. Its translation: CASSLLAGENNEQFF.

This clone was seen a handful of times. This chain links TRBV29-1 with TRBJ2-5; D is ambiguous. Germline V CDR1 and CDR2: SQVTM, ANQGSEA. The CDR3 runs 15 residues. V dropped 2 bases and J dropped 3 bases, with 16 bases sitting between them. The DNA of the CDR3 is TGCAGCGTTGAACTAAGAGGATTTGGGGAAGAGACCCAGTACTTC. It is translated as CSVELRGFGEETQYF.